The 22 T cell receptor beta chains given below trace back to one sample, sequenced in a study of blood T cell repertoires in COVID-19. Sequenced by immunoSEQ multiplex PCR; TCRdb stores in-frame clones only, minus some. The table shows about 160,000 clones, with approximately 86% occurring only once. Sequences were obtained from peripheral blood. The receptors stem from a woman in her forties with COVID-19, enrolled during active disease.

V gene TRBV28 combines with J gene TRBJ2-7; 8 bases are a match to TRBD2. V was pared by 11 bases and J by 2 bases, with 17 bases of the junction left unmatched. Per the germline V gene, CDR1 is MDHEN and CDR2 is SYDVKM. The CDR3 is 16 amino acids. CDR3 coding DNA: TGTGCCTCACCCCCGGCGCTAGCGGGCACAACCTACGAGCAGTACTTC. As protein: CASPPALAGTTYEQYF.

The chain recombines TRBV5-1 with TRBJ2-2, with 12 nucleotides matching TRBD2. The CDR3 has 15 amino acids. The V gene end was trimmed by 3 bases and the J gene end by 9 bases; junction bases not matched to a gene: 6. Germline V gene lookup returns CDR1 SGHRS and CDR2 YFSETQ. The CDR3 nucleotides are TGCGCCAGCAGCTATTTGACTAGCGGGAGCAGGGAGCTGTTTTTT. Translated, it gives CASSYLTSGSRELFF. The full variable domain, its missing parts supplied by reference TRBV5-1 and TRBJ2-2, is KAGVTQTPRYLIKTRGQQVTLSCSPISGHRSVSWYQQTPGQGLQFLFEYFSETQRNKGNFPGRFSGRQFSNSRSEMNVSTLELGDSALYLCASSYLTSGSRELFFGEGSRLTVL.

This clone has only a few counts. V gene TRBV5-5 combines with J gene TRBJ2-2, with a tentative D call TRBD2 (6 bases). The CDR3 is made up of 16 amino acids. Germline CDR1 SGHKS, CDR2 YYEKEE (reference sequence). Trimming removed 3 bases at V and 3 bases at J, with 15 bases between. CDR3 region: CASSSRGERDTGELFF. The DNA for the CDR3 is TGTGCCAGCAGCTCCCGGGGCGAGCGGGACACCGGGGAGCTGTTTTTT.

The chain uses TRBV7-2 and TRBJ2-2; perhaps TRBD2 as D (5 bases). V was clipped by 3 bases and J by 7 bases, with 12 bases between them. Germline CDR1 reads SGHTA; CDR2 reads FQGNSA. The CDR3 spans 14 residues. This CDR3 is CASSLGLASGELFF. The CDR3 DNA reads TGTGCCAGCAGCTTGGGTCTAGCCAGCGGGGAGCTGTTTTTT.

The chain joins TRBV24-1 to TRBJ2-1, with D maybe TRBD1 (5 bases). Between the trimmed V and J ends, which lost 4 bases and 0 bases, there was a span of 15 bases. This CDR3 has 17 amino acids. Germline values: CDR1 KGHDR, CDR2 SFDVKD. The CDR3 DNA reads TGTGCCACCAGTGACCCGCAGGGCGGAGTCTCCTACAATGAGCAGTTCTTC. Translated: CATSDPQGGVSYNEQFF.

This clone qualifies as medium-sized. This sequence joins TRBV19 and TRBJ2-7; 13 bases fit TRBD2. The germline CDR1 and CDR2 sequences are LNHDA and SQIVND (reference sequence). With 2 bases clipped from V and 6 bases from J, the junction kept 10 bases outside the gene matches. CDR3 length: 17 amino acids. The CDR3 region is CASSIMELAGGPVEQYF. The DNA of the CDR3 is TGTGCCAGTAGTATAATGGAACTAGCGGGAGGGCCGGTCGAGCAGTACTTC.

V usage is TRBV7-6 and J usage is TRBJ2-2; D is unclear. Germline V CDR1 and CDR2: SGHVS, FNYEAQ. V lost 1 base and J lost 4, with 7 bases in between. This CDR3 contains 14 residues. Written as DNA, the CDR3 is TGTGCCAGCAGCTTAGACTCAAGCACCGGGGAGCTGTTTTTT. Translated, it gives CASSLDSSTGELFF.

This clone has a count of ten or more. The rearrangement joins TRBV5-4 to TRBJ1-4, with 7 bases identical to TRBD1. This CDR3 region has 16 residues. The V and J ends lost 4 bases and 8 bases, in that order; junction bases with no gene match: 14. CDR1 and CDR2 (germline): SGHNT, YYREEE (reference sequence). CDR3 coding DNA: TGTGCCAGCAGCCAAGAGGCTGGGACAGCGACAGAAAAACTGTTTTTT. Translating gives CASSQEAGTATEKLFF.

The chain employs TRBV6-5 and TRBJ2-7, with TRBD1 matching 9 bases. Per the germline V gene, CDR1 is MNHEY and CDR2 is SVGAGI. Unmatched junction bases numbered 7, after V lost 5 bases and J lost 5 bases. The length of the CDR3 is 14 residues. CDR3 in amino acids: CASSPGTGKNEQYF. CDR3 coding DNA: TGTGCCAGCAGTCCCGGGACAGGGAAGAACGAGCAGTACTTC.

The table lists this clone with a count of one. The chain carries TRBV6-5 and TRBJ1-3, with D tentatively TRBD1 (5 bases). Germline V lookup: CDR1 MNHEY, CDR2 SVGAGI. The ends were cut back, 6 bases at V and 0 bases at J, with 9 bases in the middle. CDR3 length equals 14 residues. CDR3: CASRDTYSGNTIYF. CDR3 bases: TGTGCCAGCAGGGACACATACTCTGGAAACACCATATATTTT.

DNA for the CDR3: TGCAGCGTTCAGATAGGGACTACCTCCTACGAGCAGTACTTC. Protein product: CSVQIGTTSYEQYF. This chain uses TRBV29-1 with TRBJ2-7, with TRBD2 matching 7 bases. Germline V gives CDR1 SQVTM, CDR2 ANQGSEA. Trimming took 5 bases from V and 0 from J; bases not matched to a gene: 7. The CDR3 has 14 amino acids.

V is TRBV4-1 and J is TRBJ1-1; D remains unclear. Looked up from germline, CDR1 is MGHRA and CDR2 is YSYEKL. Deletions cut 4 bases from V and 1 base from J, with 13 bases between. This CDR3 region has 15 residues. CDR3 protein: CASSRGSSGNTEAFF. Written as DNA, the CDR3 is TGCGCCAGCAGCCGAGGGAGCTCGGGGAACACTGAAGCTTTCTTT.

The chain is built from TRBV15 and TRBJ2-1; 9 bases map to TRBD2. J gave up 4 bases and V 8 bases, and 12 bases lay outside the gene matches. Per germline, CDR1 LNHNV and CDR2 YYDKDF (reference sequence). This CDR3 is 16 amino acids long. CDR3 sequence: CATDLSNAGGYNEQFF. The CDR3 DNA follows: TGTGCCACCGACCTTTCGAATGCGGGAGGGTACAATGAGCAGTTCTTC.

CDR3 nucleotides: TGCGCCAGCACGGGAGGGGGACTAGCGGGAGAGGGTGAGCAGTTCTTC. This codes for CASTGGGLAGEGEQFF. This rearrangement joins TRBV5-1 to TRBJ2-1; 14 bases are shared with TRBD2. The CDR3 has 16 residues. The ends lost 6 bases at V and 9 bases at J; junction bases unmatched: 11. Per germline, CDR1 SGHRS and CDR2 YFSETQ.

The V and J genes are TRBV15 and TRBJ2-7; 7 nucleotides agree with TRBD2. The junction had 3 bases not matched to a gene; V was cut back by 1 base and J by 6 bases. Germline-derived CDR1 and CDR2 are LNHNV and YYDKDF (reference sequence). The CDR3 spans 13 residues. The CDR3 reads CATSRGTSREQYF. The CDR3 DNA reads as TGTGCCACCAGCAGAGGGACTAGTCGCGAGCAGTACTTC.

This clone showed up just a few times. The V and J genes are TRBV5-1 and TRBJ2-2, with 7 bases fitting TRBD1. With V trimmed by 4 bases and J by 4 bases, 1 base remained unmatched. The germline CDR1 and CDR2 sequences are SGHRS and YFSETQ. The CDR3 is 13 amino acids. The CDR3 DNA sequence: TGCGCCAGCAGCGGGACAGTCACCGGGGAGCTGTTTTTT. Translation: CASSGTVTGELFF.

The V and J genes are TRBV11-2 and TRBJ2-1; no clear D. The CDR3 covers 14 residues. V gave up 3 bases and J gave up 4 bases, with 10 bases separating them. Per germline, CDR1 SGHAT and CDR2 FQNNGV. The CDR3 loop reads CASSLSQQYNEQFF. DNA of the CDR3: TGTGCCAGCAGCTTGTCACAGCAATACAATGAGCAGTTCTTC.

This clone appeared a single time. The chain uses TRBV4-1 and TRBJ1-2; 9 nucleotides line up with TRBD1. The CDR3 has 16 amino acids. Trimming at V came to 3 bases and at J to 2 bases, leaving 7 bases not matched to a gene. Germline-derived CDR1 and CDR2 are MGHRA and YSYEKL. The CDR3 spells CASSHDRGGINYGYTF. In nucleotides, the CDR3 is TGCGCCAGCAGCCATGACAGGGGGGGAATAAACTATGGCTACACCTTC.

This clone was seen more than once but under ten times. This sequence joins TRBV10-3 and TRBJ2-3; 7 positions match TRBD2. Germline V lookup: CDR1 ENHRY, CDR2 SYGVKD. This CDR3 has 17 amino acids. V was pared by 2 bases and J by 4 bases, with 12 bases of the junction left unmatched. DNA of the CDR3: TGTGCCATCAGTGAGCTTCTAGCGGCCTTCGGCCCAGATACGCAGTATTTT. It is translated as CAISELLAAFGPDTQYF.

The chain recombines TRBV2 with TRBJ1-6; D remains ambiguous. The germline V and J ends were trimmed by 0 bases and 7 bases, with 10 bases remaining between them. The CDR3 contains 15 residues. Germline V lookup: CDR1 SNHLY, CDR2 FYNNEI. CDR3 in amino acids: CASSEARSLNSPLHF. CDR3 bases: TGTGCCAGCAGTGAAGCTCGCAGTCTGAATTCACCCCTCCACTTT.

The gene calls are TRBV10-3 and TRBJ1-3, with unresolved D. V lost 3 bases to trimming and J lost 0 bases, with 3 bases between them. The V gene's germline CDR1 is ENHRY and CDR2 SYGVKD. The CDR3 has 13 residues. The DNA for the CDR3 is TGTGCCATCAGTGACAACTCTGGAAACACCATATATTTT. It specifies CAISDNSGNTIYF.

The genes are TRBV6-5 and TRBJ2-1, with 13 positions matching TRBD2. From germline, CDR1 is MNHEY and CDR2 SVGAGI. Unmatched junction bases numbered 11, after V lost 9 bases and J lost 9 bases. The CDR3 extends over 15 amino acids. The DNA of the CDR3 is TGTGCCAGTACCGCCTGGACTAGCGGGAGTTCTGAGCAGTTCTTC. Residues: CASTAWTSGSSEQFF.